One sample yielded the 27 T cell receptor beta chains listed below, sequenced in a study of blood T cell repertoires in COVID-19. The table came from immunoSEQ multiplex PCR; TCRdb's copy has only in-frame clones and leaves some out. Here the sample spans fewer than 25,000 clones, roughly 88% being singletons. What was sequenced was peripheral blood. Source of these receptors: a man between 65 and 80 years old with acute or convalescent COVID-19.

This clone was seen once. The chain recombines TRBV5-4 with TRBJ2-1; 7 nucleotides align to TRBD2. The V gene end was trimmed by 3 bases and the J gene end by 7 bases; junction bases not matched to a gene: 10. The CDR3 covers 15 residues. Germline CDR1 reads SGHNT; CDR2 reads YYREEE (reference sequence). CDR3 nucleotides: TGTGCCAGCAGCTCGGGCGGACTAGGGGATAATGAGCAGTTCTTC. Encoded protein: CASSSGGLGDNEQFF.

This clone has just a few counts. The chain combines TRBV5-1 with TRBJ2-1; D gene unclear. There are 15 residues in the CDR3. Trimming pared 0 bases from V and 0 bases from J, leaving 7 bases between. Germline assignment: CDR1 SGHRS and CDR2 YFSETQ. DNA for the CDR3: TGCGCCAGCAGCTTGGCCCGGAGCTCCTACAATGAGCAGTTCTTC. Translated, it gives CASSLARSSYNEQFF.

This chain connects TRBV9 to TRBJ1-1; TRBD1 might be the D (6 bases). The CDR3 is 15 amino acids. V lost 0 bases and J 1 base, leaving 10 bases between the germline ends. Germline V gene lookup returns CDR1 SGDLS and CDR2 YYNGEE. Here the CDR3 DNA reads TGTGCCAGCAGCGTAGCGGACAGACCGAACACTGAAGCTTTCTTT. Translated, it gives CASSVADRPNTEAFF. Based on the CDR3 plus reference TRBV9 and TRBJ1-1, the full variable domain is DSGVTQTPKHLITATGQRVTLRCSPRSGDLSVYWYQQSLDQGLQFLIQYYNGEERAKGNILERFSAQQFPDLHSELNLSSLELGDSALYFCASSVADRPNTEAFFGQGTRLTVV.

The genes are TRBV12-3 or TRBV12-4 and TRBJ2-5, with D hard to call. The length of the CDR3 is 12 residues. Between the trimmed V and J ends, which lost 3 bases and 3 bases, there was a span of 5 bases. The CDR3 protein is CASSFSEETQYF. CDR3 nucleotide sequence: TGTGCCAGCAGTTTCTCGGAAGAGACCCAGTACTTC.

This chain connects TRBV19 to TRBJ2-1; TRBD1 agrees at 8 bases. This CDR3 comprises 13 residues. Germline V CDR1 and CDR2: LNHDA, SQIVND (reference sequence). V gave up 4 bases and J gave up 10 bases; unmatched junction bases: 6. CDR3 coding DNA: TGTGCCAGTAGTAGGCAGGGGGCCGGCGAGCAGTTCTTC. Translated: CASSRQGAGEQFF. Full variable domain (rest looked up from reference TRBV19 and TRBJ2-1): DGGITQSPKYLFRKEGQNVTLSCEQNLNHDAMYWYRQDPGQGLRLIYYSQIVNDFQKGDIAEGYSVSREKKESFPLTVTSAQKNPTAFYLCASSRQGAGEQFFGPGTRLTVL.

DNA of the CDR3: TGTGCCACCCAACCGACAGGGGGCGTCACCTACGAGCAGTACTTC. Protein product: CATQPTGGVTYEQYF. The chain joins TRBV27 to TRBJ2-7; 10 bases fit TRBD1. V lost 10 bases, J lost 2 bases, and 11 bases stayed unmatched. Germline assignment: CDR1 MNHEY and CDR2 SMNVEV (reference sequence). The CDR3 has 15 amino acids.

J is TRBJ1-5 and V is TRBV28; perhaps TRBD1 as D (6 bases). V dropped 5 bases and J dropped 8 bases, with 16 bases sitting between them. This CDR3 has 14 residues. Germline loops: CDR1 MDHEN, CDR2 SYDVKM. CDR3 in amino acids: CASSPPGHMKPQHF. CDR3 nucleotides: TGTGCCAGCAGTCCACCGGGACACATGAAGCCCCAGCATTTT.

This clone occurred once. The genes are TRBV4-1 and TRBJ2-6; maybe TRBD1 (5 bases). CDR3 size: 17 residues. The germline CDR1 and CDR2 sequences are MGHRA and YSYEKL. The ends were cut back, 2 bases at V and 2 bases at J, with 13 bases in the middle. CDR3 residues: CASSQTGLLPGANVLTF. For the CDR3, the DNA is TGCGCCAGCAGCCAAACAGGCCTCCTGCCTGGGGCCAACGTCCTGACTTTC.

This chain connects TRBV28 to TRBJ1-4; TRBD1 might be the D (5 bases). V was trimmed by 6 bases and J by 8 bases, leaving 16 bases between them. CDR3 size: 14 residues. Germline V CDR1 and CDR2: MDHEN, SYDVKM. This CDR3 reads CASSFGGIEEKLFF. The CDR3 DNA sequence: TGTGCCAGCAGCTTCGGGGGGATAGAGGAAAAACTGTTTTTT.

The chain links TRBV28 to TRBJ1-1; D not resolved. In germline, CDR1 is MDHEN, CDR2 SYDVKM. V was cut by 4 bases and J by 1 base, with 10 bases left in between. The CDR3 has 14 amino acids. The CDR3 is CASSSAGGNTEAFF. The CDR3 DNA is TGTGCCAGCAGTTCCGCGGGTGGGAACACTGAAGCTTTCTTT. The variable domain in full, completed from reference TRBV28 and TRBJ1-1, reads DVKVTQSSRYLVKRTGEKVFLECVQDMDHENMFWYRQDPGLGLRLIYFSYDVKMKEKGDIPEGYSVSREKKERFSLILESASTNQTSMYLCASSSAGGNTEAFFGQGTRLTVV.

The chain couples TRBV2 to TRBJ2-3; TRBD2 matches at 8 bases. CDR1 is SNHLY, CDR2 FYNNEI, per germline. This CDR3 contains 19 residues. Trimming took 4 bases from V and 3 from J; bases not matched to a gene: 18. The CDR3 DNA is TGTGCCAGCAGTGCCCGGTTCGGGGGCCCGGGAGGGGGTACAGATACGCAGTATTTT. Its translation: CASSARFGGPGGGTDTQYF.

The CDR3 coding sequence is TGTGCCAGCGGGACAGGGTTTTTTAATGAGCAGTTCTTC. Its translation is CASGTGFFNEQFF. The rearrangement links TRBV6-5 to TRBJ2-1; 9 positions match TRBD1. V lost 8 bases, J lost 7 bases, and 6 bases stayed unmatched. CDR1 and CDR2 (germline): MNHEY, SVGAGI. This CDR3 is built from 13 residues.

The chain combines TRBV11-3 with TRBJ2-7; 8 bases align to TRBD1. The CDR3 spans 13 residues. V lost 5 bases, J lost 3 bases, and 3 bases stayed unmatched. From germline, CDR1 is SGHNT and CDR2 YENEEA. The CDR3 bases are TGTGCCAGCAGCCGAGGGACAGGCTACGAGCAGTACTTC. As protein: CASSRGTGYEQYF.

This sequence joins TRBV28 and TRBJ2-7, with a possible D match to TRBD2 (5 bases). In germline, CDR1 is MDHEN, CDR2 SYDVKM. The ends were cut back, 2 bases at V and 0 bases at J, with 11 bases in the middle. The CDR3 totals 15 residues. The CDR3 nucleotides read TGTGCCAGCAGTTTAAGGCTAGCTCCCTCCTACGAGCAGTACTTC. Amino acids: CASSLRLAPSYEQYF.

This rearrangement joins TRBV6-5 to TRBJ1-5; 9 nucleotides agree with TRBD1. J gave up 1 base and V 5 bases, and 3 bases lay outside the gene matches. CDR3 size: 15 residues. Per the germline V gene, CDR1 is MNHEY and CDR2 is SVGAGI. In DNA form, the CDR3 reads TGTGCCAGCAGTAGGACAGGGGACAGCAATCAGCCCCAGCATTTT. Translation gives CASSRTGDSNQPQHF.

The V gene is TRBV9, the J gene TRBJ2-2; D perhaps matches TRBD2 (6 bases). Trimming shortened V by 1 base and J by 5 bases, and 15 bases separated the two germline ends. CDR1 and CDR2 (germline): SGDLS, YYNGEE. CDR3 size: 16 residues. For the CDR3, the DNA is TGTGCCAGCAGCGTACGGGGGAGGCCGGGAACCGGGGAGCTGTTTTTT. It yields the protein CASSVRGRPGTGELFF.

CDR3 nucleotide sequence: TGTGCCTGGGCCCGGGCCGGGAAAAACTATGGCTACACCTTC. Translating it yields CAWARAGKNYGYTF. The rearrangement joins TRBV30 to TRBJ1-2; D is undetermined. V was cut by 5 bases and J by 2 bases, with 15 bases left in between. The germline V gene encodes CDR1 GTSNPN and CDR2 SVGIG (reference sequence). This CDR3 region has 14 residues.

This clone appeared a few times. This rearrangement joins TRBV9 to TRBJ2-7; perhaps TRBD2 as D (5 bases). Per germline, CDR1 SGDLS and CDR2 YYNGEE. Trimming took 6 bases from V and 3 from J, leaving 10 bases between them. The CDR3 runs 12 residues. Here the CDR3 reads CASILTSYEQYF. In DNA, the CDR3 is TGTGCCAGCATCCTTACTAGCTACGAGCAGTACTTC.

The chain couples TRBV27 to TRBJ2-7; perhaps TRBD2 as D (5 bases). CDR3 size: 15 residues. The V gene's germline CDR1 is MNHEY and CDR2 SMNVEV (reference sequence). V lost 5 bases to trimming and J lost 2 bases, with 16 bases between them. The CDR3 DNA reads TGTGCCAGCAGTCTTAATCCGGGGAGCCCCTACGAGCAGTACTTC. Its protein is CASSLNPGSPYEQYF.

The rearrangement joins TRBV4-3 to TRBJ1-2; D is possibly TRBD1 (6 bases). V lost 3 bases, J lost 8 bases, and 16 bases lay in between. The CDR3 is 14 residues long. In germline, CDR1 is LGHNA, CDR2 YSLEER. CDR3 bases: TGCGCCAGCAGCCAGACCACGGGACATAAAGGCTACACCTTC. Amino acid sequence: CASSQTTGHKGYTF.

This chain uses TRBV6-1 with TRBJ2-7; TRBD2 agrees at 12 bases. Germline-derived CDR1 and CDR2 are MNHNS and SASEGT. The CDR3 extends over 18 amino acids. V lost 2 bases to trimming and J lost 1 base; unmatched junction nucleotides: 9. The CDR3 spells CASSELTSGGLRSYEQYF. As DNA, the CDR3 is TGTGCCAGCAGTGAACTGACTAGCGGGGGCTTGAGGTCCTACGAGCAGTACTTC.

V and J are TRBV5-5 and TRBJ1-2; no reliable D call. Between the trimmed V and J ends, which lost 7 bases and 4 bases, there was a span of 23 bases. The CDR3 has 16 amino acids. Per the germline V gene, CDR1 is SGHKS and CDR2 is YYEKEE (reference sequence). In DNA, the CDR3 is TGTGCCAGCGCGGCCCGAGGGAATTCAGTAGCCTATGGCTACACCTTC. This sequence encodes CASAARGNSVAYGYTF.

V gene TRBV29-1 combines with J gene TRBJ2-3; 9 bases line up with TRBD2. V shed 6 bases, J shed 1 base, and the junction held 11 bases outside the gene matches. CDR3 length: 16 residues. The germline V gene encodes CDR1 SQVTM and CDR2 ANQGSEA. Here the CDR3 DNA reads TGCAGCGTGCGCGGGGCGGGAGGGCCAGGCACAGATACGCAGTATTTT. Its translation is CSVRGAGGPGTDTQYF.

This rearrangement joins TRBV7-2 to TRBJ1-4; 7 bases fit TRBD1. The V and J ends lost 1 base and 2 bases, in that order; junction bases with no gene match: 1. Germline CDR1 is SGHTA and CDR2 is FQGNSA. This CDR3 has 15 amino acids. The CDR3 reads CASSLGGQTNEKLFF. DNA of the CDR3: TGTGCCAGCAGCTTAGGGGGACAGACTAATGAAAAACTGTTTTTT.

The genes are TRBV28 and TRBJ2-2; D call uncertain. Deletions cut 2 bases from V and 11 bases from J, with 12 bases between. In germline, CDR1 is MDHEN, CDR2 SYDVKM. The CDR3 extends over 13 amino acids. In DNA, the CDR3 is TGTGCCAGCAGTTTAACTTTTAGCCGTGAGCTGTTTTTT. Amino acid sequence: CASSLTFSRELFF. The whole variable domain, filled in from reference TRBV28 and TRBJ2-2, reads DVKVTQSSRYLVKRTGEKVFLECVQDMDHENMFWYRQDPGLGLRLIYFSYDVKMKEKGDIPEGYSVSREKKERFSLILESASTNQTSMYLCASSLTFSRELFFGEGSRLTVL.

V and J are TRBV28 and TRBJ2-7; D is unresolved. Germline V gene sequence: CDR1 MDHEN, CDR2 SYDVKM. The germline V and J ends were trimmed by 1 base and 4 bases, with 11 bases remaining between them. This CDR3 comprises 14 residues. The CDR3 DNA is TGTGCCAGCAGTTTATTGGGCCTTTCTTACGAGCAGTACTTC. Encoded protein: CASSLLGLSYEQYF. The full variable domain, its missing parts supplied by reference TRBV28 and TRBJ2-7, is DVKVTQSSRYLVKRTGEKVFLECVQDMDHENMFWYRQDPGLGLRLIYFSYDVKMKEKGDIPEGYSVSREKKERFSLILESASTNQTSMYLCASSLLGLSYEQYFGPGTRLTVT.

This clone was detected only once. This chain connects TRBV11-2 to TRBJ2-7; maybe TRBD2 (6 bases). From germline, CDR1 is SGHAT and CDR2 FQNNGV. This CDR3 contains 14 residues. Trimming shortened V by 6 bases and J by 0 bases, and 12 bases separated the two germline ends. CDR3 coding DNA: TGTGCCAGCAGTCGGGCGGGGAGCTCCTACGAGCAGTACTTC. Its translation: CASSRAGSSYEQYF.